This TCR beta chain was sequenced for a study of blood T cell repertoires in COVID-19. Trimming removed 7 bases from V and 2 bases from J, with 6 bases in between. CDR1 MNHEY and CDR2 SMNVEV come from the germline V gene (reference sequence). The CDR3 is 13 amino acids. Notes on this clone: The same CDR3 also results from other DNA sequences found in this sample.

Libraries were prepared by immunoSEQ multiplex PCR; TCRdb keeps only in-frame clonotypes and omits some of them. The sample has about 160,000 clones, 70% to 85% seen once. This TCR came from a woman older than 75 with acute or convalescent COVID-19. Sample: peripheral blood. The chain links TRBV27 to TRBJ2-6; no reliable D call. Here the CDR3 reads CASTGAGANVLTF. In nucleotides, the CDR3 is TGTGCCAGCACAGGCGCTGGGGCCAACGTCCTGACTTTC.